Listed below are T cell receptor beta chains from one sample, sequenced in a study of T-cell memory formation after mild COVID-19. TCRdb re-analysed the 5' RACE reads in MiXCR, keeping a single row per CDR3 protein. The sample lists around 200,000 distinct CDR3 sequences; about 11% were seen once. The sample was PBMCs or a T cell subset sorted from them (not recorded which). These receptors were obtained from a man aged 18-30 years who had mild COVID-19 (a few samples of this study predate the infection). Cell type and time point are not known. CDR3s include the opening cysteine and the closing phenylalanine or tryptophan. Each record gives: clone size, J gene, V gene, D gene, CDR3 DNA, CDR3 protein. The D gene is left open where the match is weak. Only part of the rows carry a size: once, few, many, or a class if the clone is expanded.

size: many
J: TRBJ2-3
V: TRBV20-1
D: TRBD2
DNA: TGCAGTGCTAGGCGGGGGGCCCTGAAAGATACGCAGTATTTT
CDR3: CSARRGALKDTQYF

size: .
J: TRBJ2-5
V: TRBV29-1
D: .
DNA: TGCAGCGTTTCCCCCCCGGGGACCCAAGAGACCCAGTACTTC
CDR3: CSVSPPGTQETQYF

size: many
J: TRBJ2-5
V: TRBV5-5
D: .
DNA: TGTGCCAGCAGCTGGCCCCAAGAGACCCAGTACTTC
CDR3: CASSWPQETQYF

size: many
J: TRBJ1-2
V: TRBV3-1
D: .
DNA: TGTGCCAGCAGCTGGGGAGGGATAATTAACTATGGCTACACCTTC
CDR3: CASSWGGIINYGYTF

size: few
J: TRBJ2-7
V: TRBV10-3
D: .
DNA: TGTGCCATCAGTGAGTCGGGCGAGCAGTACTTC
CDR3: CAISESGEQYF

size: .
J: TRBJ2-3
V: TRBV24-1
D: TRBD2
DNA: TGTGCCACCAGTGATTTGTCGGACCCCACGGCGGGGGGCACAGATACGCAGTATTTT
CDR3: CATSDLSDPTAGGTDTQYF

size: .
J: TRBJ1-5
V: TRBV6-2/TRBV6-3
D: TRBD1
DNA: TGTGCCAGCAGCTACAGACAGGGCAGGTATCAGCCCCAGCATTTT
CDR3: CASSYRQGRYQPQHF

size: few
J: TRBJ2-1
V: TRBV7-2
D: TRBD1
DNA: TGTGCCAGCAGCTTCGGGACAGCCTTTTACAATGAGCAGTTCTTC
CDR3: CASSFGTAFYNEQFF

size: few
J: TRBJ2-3
V: TRBV24-1
D: .
DNA: TGTGCCACCAGTGATACGCAGGGTCCACCATACAGCACAGATACGCAGTATTTT
CDR3: CATSDTQGPPYSTDTQYF

size: .
J: TRBJ1-2
V: TRBV4-1
D: TRBD1
DNA: TGCGCCAGCAGCCAAGATCAGGGGGGGCGTGGTCCTAACTATGGCTACACCTTC
CDR3: CASSQDQGGRGPNYGYTF

size: few
J: TRBJ1-1
V: TRBV7-2
D: .
DNA: TGTGCCAGCAGCTTATCTCCGGGGGTTAACGGAGCTTTCTTT
CDR3: CASSLSPGVNGAFF

size: .
J: TRBJ1-1
V: TRBV20-1
D: TRBD1
DNA: TGCAGTGCCCCCAGGGGACAGGGTAGAGGGAACACTGAAGCTTTCTTT
CDR3: CSAPRGQGRGNTEAFF

size: few
J: TRBJ2-5
V: TRBV4-3
D: TRBD1
DNA: TGCGCCAGCAGCCAGCAGACAGGGGGAGAGACCCAGTACTTC
CDR3: CASSQQTGGETQYF

size: .
J: TRBJ2-1
V: TRBV3-1
D: TRBD2
DNA: TGTGCCAGCAGCCAAGCGAGCGGGGGATACAATGAGCAGTTCTTC
CDR3: CASSQASGGYNEQFF

size: few
J: TRBJ1-1
V: TRBV5-4
D: .
DNA: TGTGCCAGCAGCTTGGGGGGCAGGGCCGGCGCTGAAGCTTTCTTT
CDR3: CASSLGGRAGAEAFF

size: many
J: TRBJ2-1
V: TRBV7-2
D: TRBD2
DNA: TGTGCCAGCAGCCGTAACGGGGGGAGAGGGTATGATGAGCAGTTCTTC
CDR3: CASSRNGGRGYDEQFF

size: .
J: TRBJ1-1
V: TRBV29-1
D: TRBD1
DNA: TGCAGCGTTGAGAGAGGGGGCGCGGGCACTGAAGCTTTCTTT
CDR3: CSVERGGAGTEAFF

size: many
J: TRBJ1-5
V: TRBV4-1
D: .
DNA: TGCGCCAGCAGCCAAGTAGGGGGGCCCCAGCATTTT
CDR3: CASSQVGGPQHF

size: .
J: TRBJ1-1
V: TRBV11-2
D: .
DNA: TGTGCCAGCAGCTTAGATCTGGAGGTTATGGACACTGAAGCTTTCTTT
CDR3: CASSLDLEVMDTEAFF

size: .
J: TRBJ1-2
V: TRBV7-2
D: .
DNA: TGTGCCAGCAGCTTAGCGCTGAAAGCAGGGTATGGCGGCTACACCTTC
CDR3: CASSLALKAGYGGYTF

size: .
J: TRBJ2-5
V: TRBV24-1
D: .
DNA: TGTGCCACCAGTGGGGCCCGCCGAGAGACCCAGTACTTC
CDR3: CATSGARRETQYF

size: .
J: TRBJ1-1
V: TRBV5-1
D: .
DNA: TGCGCCAGCAATGGAGGTGGGGGCGCGGGTGAAGCTTTCTTT
CDR3: CASNGGGGAGEAFF

size: few
J: TRBJ1-4
V: TRBV7-8
D: TRBD1
DNA: TGTGCCAGCAGAGACAAGGGGGGGACAGCTAATGAAAAACTGTTTTTT
CDR3: CASRDKGGTANEKLFF

size: few
J: TRBJ1-1
V: TRBV12-3/TRBV12-4
D: .
DNA: TGTGCCAGCAGCCCACGTGTTGGACCGTCTGAAGCTTTCTTT
CDR3: CASSPRVGPSEAFF

size: few
J: TRBJ1-2
V: TRBV4-1
D: .
DNA: TGCGCCAGCAGTCGAGGGGTTGGCTACACCTTC
CDR3: CASSRGVGYTF

size: .
J: TRBJ1-1
V: TRBV6-5
D: .
DNA: TGTGCCAGCAGTTACTCGACAAGCCTCGGGGGAGGCGGGACTGAAGCTTTCTTT
CDR3: CASSYSTSLGGGGTEAFF

size: few
J: TRBJ1-6
V: TRBV28
D: .
DNA: TGTGCCAGCAGCGCCCCGTGGAGGGGTAATTCACCCCTCCACTTT
CDR3: CASSAPWRGNSPLHF

size: few
J: TRBJ1-1
V: TRBV3-1
D: TRBD1
DNA: TGTGCCAGCAGCCAAGACATGACAGGGGCAGAAGCTTTCTTT
CDR3: CASSQDMTGAEAFF

size: .
J: TRBJ2-1
V: TRBV6-2/TRBV6-3
D: TRBD2
DNA: TGTGCCAGCAGTCGGAATAGCGGGGCCTACAATGAGCAGTTCTTC
CDR3: CASSRNSGAYNEQFF

size: many
J: TRBJ2-1
V: TRBV7-9
D: .
DNA: TGTGCCAGCAGCTTAACAGACAATGAGCAGTTCTTC
CDR3: CASSLTDNEQFF

size: .
J: TRBJ1-1
V: TRBV5-6
D: .
DNA: TGTGCCAGCAGCTTACAGGGTGAAGCTTTCTTT
CDR3: CASSLQGEAFF

size: .
J: TRBJ2-2
V: TRBV20-1
D: .
DNA: TGCAGTGCTAGAGTTGGGGGCAACACCGGGGAGCTGTTTTTT
CDR3: CSARVGGNTGELFF

size: few
J: TRBJ2-1
V: TRBV4-1
D: .
DNA: TGCGCCAGCAGCCAAAGGGGAGACAATGAGCAGTTCTTC
CDR3: CASSQRGDNEQFF